This entry describes one T cell receptor (beta chain). Antigen specificity is unknown. The CDR3 covers 12 residues. Germline values: CDR1 SQVTM, CDR2 ANQGSEA. The V end was cut by 6 bases, the J end by 5 bases, with 13 bases between. The data belong to a study of T cell responses to AZD1222 COVID-19 vaccine. Study context: Some second doses came at about 4 weeks and others at about 12 weeks; these were pooled. Study observations and caveats: With dominance at 160-218 and 743-854, vaccine-associated CD4 TCRs spanned spike. Females made up more of the donors, who were largely white British, and clonal diversity may have come out too low.

Data came from immunoSEQ multiplex PCR; TCRdb stores just in-frame clones and leaves some out. The sample has about 130,000 clones, roughly 89% seen once. This sequence was found in an adult in good health. The V and J genes are TRBV29-1 and TRBJ2-5; tentative D call: TRBD2 (6 bases). The specimen was peripheral blood, collected on day 0 of AZD1222 vaccination. CDR3 in DNA: TGCAGCGTGGGGGACGGGACTGAGACCCAGTACTTC. Translated: CSVGDGTETQYF. Full variable domain (outside the CDR3, taken from reference TRBV29-1 and TRBJ2-5): SAVISQKPSRDICQRGTSLTIQCQVDSQVTMMFWYRQQPGQSLTLIATANQGSEATYESGFVIDKFPISRPNLTFSTLTVSNMSPEDSSIYLCSVGDGTETQYFGPGTRLLVL.